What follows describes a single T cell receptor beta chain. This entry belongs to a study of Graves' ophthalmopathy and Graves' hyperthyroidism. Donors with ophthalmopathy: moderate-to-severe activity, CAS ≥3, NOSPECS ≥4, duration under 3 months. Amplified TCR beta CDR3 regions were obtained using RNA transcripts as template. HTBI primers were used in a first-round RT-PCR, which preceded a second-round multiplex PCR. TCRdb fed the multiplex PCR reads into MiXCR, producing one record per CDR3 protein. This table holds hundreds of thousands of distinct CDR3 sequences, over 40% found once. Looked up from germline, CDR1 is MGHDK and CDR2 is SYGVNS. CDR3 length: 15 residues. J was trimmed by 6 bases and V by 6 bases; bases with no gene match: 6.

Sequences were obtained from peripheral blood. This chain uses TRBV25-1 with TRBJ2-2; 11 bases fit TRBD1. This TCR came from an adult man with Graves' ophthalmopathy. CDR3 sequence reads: CASRSGTGGAGELFF. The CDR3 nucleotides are TGTGCCAGCAGATCCGGGACAGGGGGGGCCGGGGAGCTGTTTTTT.